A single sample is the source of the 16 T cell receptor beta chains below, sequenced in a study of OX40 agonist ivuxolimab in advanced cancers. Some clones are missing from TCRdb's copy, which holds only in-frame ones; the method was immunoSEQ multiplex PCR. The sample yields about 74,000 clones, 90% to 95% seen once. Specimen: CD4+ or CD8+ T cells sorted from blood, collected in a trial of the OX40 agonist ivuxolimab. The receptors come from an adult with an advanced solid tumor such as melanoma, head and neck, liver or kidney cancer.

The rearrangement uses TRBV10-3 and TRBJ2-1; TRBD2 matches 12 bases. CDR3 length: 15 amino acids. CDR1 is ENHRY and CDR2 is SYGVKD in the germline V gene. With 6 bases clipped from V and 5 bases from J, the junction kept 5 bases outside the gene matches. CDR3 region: CAISETSGGNNEQFF. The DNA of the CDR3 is TGTGCCATCAGCGAGACTAGCGGGGGAAACAATGAGCAGTTCTTC.

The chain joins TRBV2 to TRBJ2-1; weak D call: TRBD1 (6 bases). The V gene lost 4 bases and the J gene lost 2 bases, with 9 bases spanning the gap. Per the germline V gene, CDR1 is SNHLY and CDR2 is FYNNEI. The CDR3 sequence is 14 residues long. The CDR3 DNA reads TGTGCCAGCAGTGTGCAGGGGACCTACAATGAGCAGTTCTTC. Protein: CASSVQGTYNEQFF. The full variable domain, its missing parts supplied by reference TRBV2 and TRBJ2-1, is EPEVTQTPSHQVTQMGQEVILRCVPISNHLYFYWYRQILGQKVEFLVSFYNNEISEKSEIFDDQFSVERPDGSNFTLKIRSTKLEDSAMYFCASSVQGTYNEQFFGPGTRLTVL.

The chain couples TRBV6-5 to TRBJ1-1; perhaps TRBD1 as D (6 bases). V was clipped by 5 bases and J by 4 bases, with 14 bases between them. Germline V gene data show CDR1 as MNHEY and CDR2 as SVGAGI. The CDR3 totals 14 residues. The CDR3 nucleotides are TGTGCCAGCAGTCAAATGGGGGCCGGCACTGAAGCTTTCTTT. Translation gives CASSQMGAGTEAFF.

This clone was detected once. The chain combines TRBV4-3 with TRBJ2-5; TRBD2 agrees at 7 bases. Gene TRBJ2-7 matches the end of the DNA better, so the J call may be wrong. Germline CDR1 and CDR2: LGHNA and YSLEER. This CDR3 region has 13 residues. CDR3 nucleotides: TGCGCCAGCAGCCCCGGGACTAACTACGAGCAGTACTTC. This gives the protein CASSPGTNYEQYF.

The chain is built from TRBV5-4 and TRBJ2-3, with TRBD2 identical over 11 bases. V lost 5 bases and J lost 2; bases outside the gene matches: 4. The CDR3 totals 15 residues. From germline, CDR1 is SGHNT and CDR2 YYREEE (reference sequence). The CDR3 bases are TGTGCCAGCAGATTTAGCGGGGGGGCCACAGATACGCAGTATTTT. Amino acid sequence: CASRFSGGATDTQYF.

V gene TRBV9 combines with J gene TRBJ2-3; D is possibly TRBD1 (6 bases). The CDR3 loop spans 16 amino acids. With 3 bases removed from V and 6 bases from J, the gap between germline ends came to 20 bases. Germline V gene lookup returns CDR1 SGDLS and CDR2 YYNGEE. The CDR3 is CASSGLGTTDFDTQYF. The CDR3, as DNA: TGTGCCAGCAGCGGTCTCGGGACAACGGATTTCGATACGCAGTATTTT.

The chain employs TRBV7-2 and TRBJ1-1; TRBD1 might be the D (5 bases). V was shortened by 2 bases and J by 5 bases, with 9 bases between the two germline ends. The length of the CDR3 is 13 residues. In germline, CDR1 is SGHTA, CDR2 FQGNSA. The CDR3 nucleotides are TGTGCCAGCAGCTTAAGGGGAGGAACTGAAGCTTTCTTT. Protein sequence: CASSLRGGTEAFF.

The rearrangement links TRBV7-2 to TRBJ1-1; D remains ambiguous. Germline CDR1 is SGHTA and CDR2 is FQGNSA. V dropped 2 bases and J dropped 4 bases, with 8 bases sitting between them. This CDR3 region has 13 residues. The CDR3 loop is CASSLLPGTEAFF. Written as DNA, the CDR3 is TGTGCCAGCAGCTTACTACCGGGCACTGAAGCTTTCTTT.

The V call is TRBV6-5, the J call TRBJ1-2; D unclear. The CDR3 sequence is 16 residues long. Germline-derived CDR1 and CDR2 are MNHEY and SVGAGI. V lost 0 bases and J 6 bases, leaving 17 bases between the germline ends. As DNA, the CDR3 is TGTGCCAGCAGTTACTCGATGCGCCCGTACCCCAATGGCTACACCTTC. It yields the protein CASSYSMRPYPNGYTF.

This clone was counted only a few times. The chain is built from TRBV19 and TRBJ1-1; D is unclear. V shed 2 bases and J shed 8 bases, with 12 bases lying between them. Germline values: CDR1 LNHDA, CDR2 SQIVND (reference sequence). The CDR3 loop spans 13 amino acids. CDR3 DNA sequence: TGTGCCAGTAGTATACCGGGCCCGAGAGAAGCTTTCTTT. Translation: CASSIPGPREAFF.

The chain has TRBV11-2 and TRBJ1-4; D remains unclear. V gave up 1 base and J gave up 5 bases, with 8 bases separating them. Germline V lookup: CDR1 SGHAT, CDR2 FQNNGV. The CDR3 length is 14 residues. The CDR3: CASSLVGQNEKLFF. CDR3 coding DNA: TGTGCCAGCAGCTTAGTCGGTCAAAATGAAAAACTGTTTTTT.

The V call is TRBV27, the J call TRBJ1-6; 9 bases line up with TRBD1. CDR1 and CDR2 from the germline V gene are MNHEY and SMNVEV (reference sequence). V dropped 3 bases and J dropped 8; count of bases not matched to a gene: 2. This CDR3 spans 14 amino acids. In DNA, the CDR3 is TGTGCCAGCAGTTTCAGACAGGGGGATTCACCCCTCCACTTT. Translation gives CASSFRQGDSPLHF.

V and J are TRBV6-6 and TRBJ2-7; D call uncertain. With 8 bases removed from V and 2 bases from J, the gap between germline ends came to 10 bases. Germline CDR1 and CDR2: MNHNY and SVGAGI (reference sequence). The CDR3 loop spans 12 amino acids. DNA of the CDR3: TGTGCCAGCGGTCTTATACCCTACGAGCAGTACTTC. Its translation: CASGLIPYEQYF.

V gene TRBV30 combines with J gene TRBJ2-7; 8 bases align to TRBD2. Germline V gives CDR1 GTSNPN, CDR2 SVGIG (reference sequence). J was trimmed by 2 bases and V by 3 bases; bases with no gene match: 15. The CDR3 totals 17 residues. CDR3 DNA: TGTGCCTGGAGCACAGGGCTAGCGGGTCTAGAACCCTACGAGCAGTACTTC. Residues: CAWSTGLAGLEPYEQYF.

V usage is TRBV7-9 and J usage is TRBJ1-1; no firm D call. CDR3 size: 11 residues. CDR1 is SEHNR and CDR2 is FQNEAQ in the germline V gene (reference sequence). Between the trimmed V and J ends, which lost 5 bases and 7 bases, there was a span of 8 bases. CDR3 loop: CASSPAVEAFF. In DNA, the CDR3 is TGTGCCAGCAGCCCGGCGGTTGAAGCTTTCTTT.

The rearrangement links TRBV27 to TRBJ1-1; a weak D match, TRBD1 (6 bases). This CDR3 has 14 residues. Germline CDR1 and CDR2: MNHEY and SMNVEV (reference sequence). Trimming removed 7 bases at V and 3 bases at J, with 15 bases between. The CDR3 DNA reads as TGTGCCAGCATCTCGGGGAGGGGGTACACTGAAGCTTTCTTT. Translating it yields CASISGRGYTEAFF.